One and the same sample provided the 28 T cell receptor beta chains below, sequenced in a study of cytomegalovirus exposure and HLA in healthy donors. Vbeta (60) and Jbeta (13) primers were used in the PCR. The protocol was immunoSEQ multiplex PCR, while the TCRdb copy is restricted to in-frame clones and leaves out a portion. Of some 150,000 clones in the sample, roughly 80% were seen once. The sequenced sample consisted of PBMCs. The source of these receptors is a man aged 30 to 45 in good health and CMV-seronegative.

This clone has only one observation. V and J are TRBV5-1 and TRBJ2-1; 11 bases fit TRBD2. V lost 0 bases and J lost 7; bases outside the gene matches: 6. The CDR3 runs to 16 residues. The germline V gene encodes CDR1 SGHRS and CDR2 YFSETQ. CDR3 region: CASSLGSSGGRNEQFF. In nucleotides, the CDR3 is TGCGCCAGCAGCTTGGGGTCTAGCGGGGGGAGGAATGAGCAGTTCTTC.

The chain is built from TRBV5-6 and TRBJ1-4; D not resolved. Germline CDR1 reads SGHDT; CDR2 reads YYEEEE. This CDR3 is 19 amino acids long. Trimming pared 2 bases from V and 0 bases from J, leaving 20 bases between. The CDR3 spells CASSFAPEGPPPTNEKLFF. DNA for the CDR3: TGTGCCAGCAGCTTTGCCCCAGAGGGTCCCCCGCCAACTAATGAAAAACTGTTTTTT.

The count of this clone is one. The chain links TRBV27 to TRBJ1-5, with a weak D call TRBD1 (5 bases). The CDR3 spans 13 residues. Trimming removed 6 bases at V and 9 bases at J, with 15 bases between. Germline V gene sequence: CDR1 MNHEY, CDR2 SMNVEV (reference sequence). This chain's CDR3 is CASSDSGFGPQHF. The CDR3 DNA follows: TGTGCCAGCAGCGACTCAGGGTTCGGGCCCCAGCATTTT.

J is TRBJ2-5 and V is TRBV27; the D gene is possibly TRBD2 (6 bases). Germline CDR1 and CDR2: MNHEY and SMNVEV (reference sequence). V lost 3 bases, J lost 5 bases, and 16 bases lay in between. This CDR3 spans 15 amino acids. The CDR3 DNA sequence: TGTGCCAGCAGTTTTAGTTTGGCGGGGAGGGAGACCCAGTACTTC. Its translation: CASSFSLAGRETQYF.

V and J are TRBV4-1 and TRBJ2-1; the match to TRBD2 covers 7 bases. In germline, CDR1 is MGHRA, CDR2 YSYEKL. The length of the CDR3 is 13 residues. With 7 bases clipped from V and 3 bases from J, the junction kept 3 bases outside the gene matches. CDR3 amino acids: CASTPGGYNEQFF. The CDR3 region has the DNA TGCGCCAGCACCCCGGGGGGCTACAATGAGCAGTTCTTC.

This clone was detected a few times. The chain links TRBV29-1 to TRBJ1-1; perhaps TRBD1 as D (6 bases). This CDR3 has 13 residues. Between the trimmed V and J ends, which lost 1 base and 8 bases, there was a span of 14 bases. Germline V CDR1 and CDR2: SQVTM, ANQGSEA. DNA of the CDR3: TGCAGCGTTGAAGTAAGGGACACTCGAGAAGCTTTCTTT. Encoded protein: CSVEVRDTREAFF.

The V gene is TRBV6-4, the J gene TRBJ1-2; D gene ambiguous. This CDR3 is 11 amino acids long. V dropped 4 bases and J dropped 5 bases, with 5 bases sitting between them. CDR1 MRHNA and CDR2 SNTAGT come from the germline V gene. The CDR3 protein is CASSGPYGYTF. CDR3 nucleotides: TGTGCCAGCAGTGGGCCGTATGGCTACACCTTC.

There are a few counts of this clone. The chain carries TRBV30 and TRBJ2-3; D perhaps matches TRBD2 (5 bases). The germline V gene encodes CDR1 GTSNPN and CDR2 SVGIG (reference sequence). The CDR3 extends over 12 amino acids. V gave up 0 bases and J gave up 4 bases, with 5 bases separating them. The CDR3 DNA reads as TGTGCCTGGAGTGTGAGGGCAGATACGCAGTATTTT. Translating gives CAWSVRADTQYF.

The chain employs TRBV6-5 and TRBJ1-1; 10 bases align to TRBD1. There are 14 residues in the CDR3. Germline V gives CDR1 MNHEY, CDR2 SVGAGI. Trimming cost V 6 bases and J 7 bases; bases outside gene matches: 8. CDR3 amino acids: CASRPGQGLGEAFF. The CDR3 DNA is TGTGCCAGCAGGCCGGGACAGGGGCTTGGTGAAGCTTTCTTT.

A few counts support this clone. The chain is built from TRBV2 and TRBJ1-4; D unclear. Germline values: CDR1 SNHLY, CDR2 FYNNEI. The CDR3 contains 12 residues. V shed 4 bases and J shed 8 bases, with 8 bases lying between them. The CDR3 reads CASSVWREKLFF. The DNA for the CDR3 is TGTGCCAGCAGTGTGTGGAGGGAAAAACTGTTTTTT.

The rearrangement joins TRBV28 to TRBJ2-7; D is uncertain. The CDR3 length is 12 residues. Trimming cost V 7 bases and J 7 bases, with 14 bases left between them. CDR1 and CDR2 (germline): MDHEN, SYDVKM. The CDR3: CASNPSREEQYF. The CDR3, as DNA: TGTGCCAGCAACCCGAGCCGAGAGGAGCAGTACTTC.

V usage is TRBV28 and J usage is TRBJ2-3, with 8 bases that match TRBD2. V was clipped by 5 bases and J by 2 bases; unmatched bases: 6. Germline values: CDR1 MDHEN, CDR2 SYDVKM. The CDR3 totals 15 residues. CDR3 sequence: CASSRAGGPTDTQYF. The CDR3 region has the DNA TGTGCCAGCAGTCGTGCGGGGGGTCCCACAGATACGCAGTATTTT.

The genes are TRBV27 and TRBJ2-5; 8 bases line up with TRBD2. Germline V lookup: CDR1 MNHEY, CDR2 SMNVEV (reference sequence). The V and J ends lost 5 bases and 2 bases, in that order; junction bases with no gene match: 13. The CDR3 runs to 17 residues. The CDR3 here is CASSPSRGGAGQETQYF. CDR3 DNA sequence: TGTGCCAGCAGTCCCTCCCGGGGGGGAGCGGGACAAGAGACCCAGTACTTC.

This clone was counted a single time. The genes are TRBV10-3 and TRBJ1-5, with 8 bases identical to TRBD1. Looked up from germline, CDR1 is ENHRY and CDR2 is SYGVKD. This CDR3 has 14 amino acids. The trim removed 2 bases at V and 7 bases at J, leaving 4 bases unmatched. CDR3 protein: CAISEGQGGQPQHF. The CDR3 DNA sequence: TGTGCCATCAGTGAGGGACAGGGTGGGCAGCCCCAGCATTTT.

The genes are TRBV4-3 and TRBJ2-2, with D possibly TRBD1 on 7 matching bases. The V gene lost 2 bases and the J gene lost 3 bases, with 19 bases spanning the gap. The length of the CDR3 is 18 residues. Germline V lookup: CDR1 LGHNA, CDR2 YSLEER. CDR3 residues: CASSQYLQGRPHTGELFF. The CDR3, as DNA: TGCGCCAGCAGCCAATATTTACAGGGGAGGCCACACACCGGGGAGCTGTTTTTT.

The V and J genes are TRBV27 and TRBJ2-3; D is undetermined. Trimming pared 6 bases from V and 4 bases from J, leaving 14 bases between. This CDR3 comprises 14 residues. Germline CDR1 is MNHEY and CDR2 is SMNVEV (reference sequence). CDR3 residues: CASSWREAADTQYF. CDR3 coding DNA: TGTGCCAGCAGCTGGAGAGAAGCCGCAGATACGCAGTATTTT.

The chain's CDR3 is CASSPPAQADGELFF. The CDR3 DNA reads TGTGCCAGCTCACCACCGGCCCAGGCCGACGGGGAGCTGTTTTTT. This chain joins TRBV18 and TRBJ2-2; no clear D. The CDR3 contains 15 residues. Germline-derived CDR1 and CDR2 are KGHSH and LQKENI. Trimming stripped 0 bases from V and 7 bases from J, with 12 bases between.

For this clone: Additional DNA sequences in this sample encode the identical CDR3. The rearrangement links TRBV7-9 to TRBJ1-1, with 7 bases that match TRBD1. The V gene end was trimmed by 5 bases and the J gene end by 8 bases; junction bases not matched to a gene: 11. The CDR3 totals 14 residues. Germline CDR1 and CDR2: SEHNR and FQNEAQ (reference sequence). The CDR3 DNA reads as TGTGCCAGCAGCAAACGGGACAGAACCACCGAAGCTTTCTTT. Translating gives CASSKRDRTTEAFF.

The rearrangement joins TRBV28 to TRBJ1-1, with 8 bases identical to TRBD1. Germline-derived CDR1 and CDR2 are MDHEN and SYDVKM. The V segment lost 0 bases and the J segment 1 base; nucleotides outside the gene matches: 1. The CDR3 contains 15 residues. The CDR3 DNA sequence: TGTGCCAGCAGTTTATGGGGACAGGCGAACACTGAAGCTTTCTTT. This translates into CASSLWGQANTEAFF.

The chain recombines TRBV28 with TRBJ1-3, with no clear D. The germline gives CDR1 MDHEN, CDR2 SYDVKM. The CDR3 spans 14 residues. The V end lost 4 bases, the J end lost 1 base, and 8 bases lay between the germline ends. In DNA form, the CDR3 reads TGTGCCAGCAGTTACGGGATATCTGGAAACACCATATATTTT. Amino acids: CASSYGISGNTIYF.

The chain employs TRBV29-1 and TRBJ2-6, with 9 nucleotides matching TRBD1. The CDR3 runs to 18 residues. Germline CDR1 SQVTM, CDR2 ANQGSEA. V trimming: 4 bases; J trimming: 0 bases; junction bases outside the gene matches: 10. DNA of the CDR3: TGCAGCGTTGTTCTATTTGAGGACAGGGGCTCTGGGGCCAACGTCCTGACTTTC. Translation gives CSVVLFEDRGSGANVLTF.

This clone was counted a few times. The rearrangement uses TRBV28 and TRBJ1-1; TRBD1 is a possible D gene (5 bases). From germline, CDR1 is MDHEN and CDR2 SYDVKM. The CDR3 has 14 residues. Trimming removed 7 bases at V and 5 bases at J, with 17 bases between. CDR3 in DNA: TGTGCCAGCATCCTGACCACAAGGGGAACTGAAGCTTTCTTT. Amino acid sequence: CASILTTRGTEAFF.

The V call is TRBV4-3, the J call TRBJ1-5; 7 bases fit TRBD1. This CDR3 region has 15 residues. Germline V lookup: CDR1 LGHNA, CDR2 YSLEER. V shed 0 bases and J 5 bases; nucleotides not matched to a gene: 4. In DNA form, the CDR3 reads TGCGCCAGCAGCCAAGATTGGGACAGCGATCAGCCCCAGCATTTT. This sequence encodes CASSQDWDSDQPQHF.

Written as DNA, the CDR3 is TGTGCCAGCAGCCCTACTAGCGGGAGCATCTACGAGCAGTACTTC. Translation gives CASSPTSGSIYEQYF. The rearrangement joins TRBV28 to TRBJ2-7; 11 bases align to TRBD2. Trimming cost V 6 bases and J 3 bases; bases outside gene matches: 7. The germline gives CDR1 MDHEN, CDR2 SYDVKM. CDR3 length: 15 residues. Combining the CDR3 with reference TRBV28 and TRBJ2-7 gives the whole variable domain DVKVTQSSRYLVKRTGEKVFLECVQDMDHENMFWYRQDPGLGLRLIYFSYDVKMKEKGDIPEGYSVSREKKERFSLILESASTNQTSMYLCASSPTSGSIYEQYFGPGTRLTVT.

The chain is built from TRBV27 and TRBJ1-5; the D gene is possibly TRBD1 (6 bases). This CDR3 contains 15 residues. Germline V gene data show CDR1 as MNHEY and CDR2 as SMNVEV (reference sequence). The ends were cut back, 2 bases at V and 4 bases at J, with 12 bases in the middle. The DNA of the CDR3 is TGTGCCAGCAGTTTACTTGCAGGGGCTAATCAGCCCCAGCATTTT. As protein: CASSLLAGANQPQHF.

This clone was picked up a small number of times. V is TRBV7-2 and J is TRBJ2-1; TRBD1 agrees at 8 bases. With V trimmed by 4 bases and J by 5 bases, 13 bases remained unmatched. The germline V gene has CDR1 SGHTA and CDR2 FQGNSA. This CDR3 is built from 17 residues. The CDR3 loop reads CASSYWAGGARHNEQFF. In DNA form, the CDR3 reads TGTGCCAGCAGCTACTGGGCAGGGGGCGCTCGACACAATGAGCAGTTCTTC.

The chain couples TRBV28 to TRBJ2-7, with D maybe TRBD1 (5 bases). The CDR3 is 12 residues long. Germline V gives CDR1 MDHEN, CDR2 SYDVKM. The ends were cut back, 6 bases at V and 12 bases at J, with 18 bases in the middle. This CDR3 is CASSPPGRLRYF. The CDR3 bases are TGTGCCAGCAGCCCTCCAGGGCGTCTGAGGTACTTC.

The chain links TRBV27 to TRBJ1-3; 11 positions match TRBD1. The CDR3 is 14 amino acids. Germline loops: CDR1 MNHEY, CDR2 SMNVEV (reference sequence). V lost 4 bases to trimming and J lost 8 bases; unmatched junction nucleotides: 4. In DNA form, the CDR3 reads TGTGCCAGCAGTTGGACAGGGGGCGGTGACACCATATATTTT. Translating it yields CASSWTGGGDTIYF.